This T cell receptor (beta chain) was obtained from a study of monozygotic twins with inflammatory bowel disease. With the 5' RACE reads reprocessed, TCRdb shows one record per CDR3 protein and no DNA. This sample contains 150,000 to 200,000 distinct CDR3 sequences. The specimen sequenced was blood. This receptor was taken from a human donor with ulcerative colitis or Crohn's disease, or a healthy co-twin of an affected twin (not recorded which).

The CDR3 sequence: CASSVGLGQIYGYTF. The V and J genes are TRBV9 and TRBJ1-2; as DNA is missing, the TRBD1 call by TCRdb cannot be tested. Germline lookup yields CDR1 SGDLS and CDR2 YYNGEE. CDR3 length: 15 residues.